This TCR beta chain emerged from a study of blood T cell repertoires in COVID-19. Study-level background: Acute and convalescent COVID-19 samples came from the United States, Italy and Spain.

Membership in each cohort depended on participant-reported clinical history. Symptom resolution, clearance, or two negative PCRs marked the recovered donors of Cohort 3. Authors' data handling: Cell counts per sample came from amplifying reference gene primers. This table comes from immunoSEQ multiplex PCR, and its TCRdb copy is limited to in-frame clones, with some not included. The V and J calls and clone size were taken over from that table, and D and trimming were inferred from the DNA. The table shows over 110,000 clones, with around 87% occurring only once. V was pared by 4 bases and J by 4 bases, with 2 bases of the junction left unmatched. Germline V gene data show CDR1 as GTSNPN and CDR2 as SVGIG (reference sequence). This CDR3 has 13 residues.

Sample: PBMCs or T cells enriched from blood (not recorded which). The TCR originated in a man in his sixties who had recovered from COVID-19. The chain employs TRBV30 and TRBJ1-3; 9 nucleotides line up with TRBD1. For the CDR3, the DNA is TGTGCCTGGAACAGGGGGCCCGGAAACACCATATATTTT. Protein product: CAWNRGPGNTIYF.